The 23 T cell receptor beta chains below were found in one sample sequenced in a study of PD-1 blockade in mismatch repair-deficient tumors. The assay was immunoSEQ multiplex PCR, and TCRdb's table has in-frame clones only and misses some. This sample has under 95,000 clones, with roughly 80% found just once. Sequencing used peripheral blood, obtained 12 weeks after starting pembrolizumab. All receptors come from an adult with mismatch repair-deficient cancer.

DNA for the CDR3: TGTGCCAGTAGAAGTCAGACAGGGGAACATGGCTACACCTTC. Protein: CASRSQTGEHGYTF. The chain uses TRBV19 and TRBJ1-2; 8 positions match TRBD1. The CDR3 spans 14 residues. Germline CDR1 LNHDA, CDR2 SQIVND (reference sequence). With V trimmed by 6 bases and J by 6 bases, 9 bases remained unmatched.

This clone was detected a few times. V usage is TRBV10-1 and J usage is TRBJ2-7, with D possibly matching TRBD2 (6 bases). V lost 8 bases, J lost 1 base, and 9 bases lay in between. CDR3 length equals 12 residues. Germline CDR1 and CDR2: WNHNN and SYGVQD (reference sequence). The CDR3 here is CASGDSSYEQYF. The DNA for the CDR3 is TGCGCCAGCGGGGACTCATCCTACGAGCAGTACTTC.

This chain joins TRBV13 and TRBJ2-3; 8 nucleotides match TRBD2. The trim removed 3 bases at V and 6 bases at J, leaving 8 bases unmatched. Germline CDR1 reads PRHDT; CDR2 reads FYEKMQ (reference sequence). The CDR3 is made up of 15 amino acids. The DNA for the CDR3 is TGTGCCAGCAGCTTTAACGGGAGGGCCGGGGATACGCAGTATTTT. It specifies CASSFNGRAGDTQYF. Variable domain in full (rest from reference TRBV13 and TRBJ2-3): AAGVIQSPRHLIKEKRETATLKCYPIPRHDTVYWYQQGPGQDPQFLISFYEKMQSDKGSIPDRFSAQQFSDYHSELNMSSLELGDSALYFCASSFNGRAGDTQYFGPGTRLTVL.

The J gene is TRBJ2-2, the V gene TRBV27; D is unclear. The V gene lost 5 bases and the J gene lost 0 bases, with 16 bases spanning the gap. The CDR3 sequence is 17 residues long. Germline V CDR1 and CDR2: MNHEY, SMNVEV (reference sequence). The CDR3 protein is CASSRVLADPNTGELFF. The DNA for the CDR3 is TGTGCCAGCAGTCGGGTCCTCGCGGACCCGAACACCGGGGAGCTGTTTTTT.

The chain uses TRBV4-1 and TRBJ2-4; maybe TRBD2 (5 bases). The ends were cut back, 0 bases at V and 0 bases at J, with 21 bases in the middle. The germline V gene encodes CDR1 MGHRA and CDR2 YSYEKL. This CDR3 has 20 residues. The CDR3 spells CASSQDERQSQALAKNIQYF. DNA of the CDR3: TGCGCCAGCAGCCAAGATGAGCGGCAGAGCCAGGCCCTAGCCAAAAACATTCAGTACTTC.

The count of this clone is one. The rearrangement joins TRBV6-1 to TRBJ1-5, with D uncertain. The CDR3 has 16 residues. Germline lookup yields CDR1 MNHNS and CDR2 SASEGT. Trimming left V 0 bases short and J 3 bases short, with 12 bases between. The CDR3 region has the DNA TGTGCCAGCAGTGAAGCGCTTAACCGAAACAATCAGCCCCAGCATTTT. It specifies CASSEALNRNNQPQHF.

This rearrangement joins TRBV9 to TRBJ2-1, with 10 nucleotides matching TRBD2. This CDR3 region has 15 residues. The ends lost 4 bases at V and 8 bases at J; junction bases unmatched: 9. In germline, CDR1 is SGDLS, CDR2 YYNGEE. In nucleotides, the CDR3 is TGTGCCAGCAGCCGGGCTAGCGGGAGTCTCGATGAGCAGTTCTTC. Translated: CASSRASGSLDEQFF.

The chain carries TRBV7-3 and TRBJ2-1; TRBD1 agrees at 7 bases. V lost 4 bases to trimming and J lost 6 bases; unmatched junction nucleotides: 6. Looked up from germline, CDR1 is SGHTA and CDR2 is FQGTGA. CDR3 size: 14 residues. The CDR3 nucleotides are TGTGCCAGCAGCTCTTCCGGGACAGTCAATGAGCAGTTCTTC. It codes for CASSSSGTVNEQFF.

Written as DNA, the CDR3 is TGCAGCGTTAGGGAGACAGGGGACACAGATACGCAGTATTTT. It yields the protein CSVRETGDTDTQYF. V gene TRBV29-1 combines with J gene TRBJ2-3; 8 bases are a match to TRBD1. Looked up from germline, CDR1 is SQVTM and CDR2 is ANQGSEA. This CDR3 is built from 14 residues. The ends lost 5 bases at V and 2 bases at J; junction bases unmatched: 6.

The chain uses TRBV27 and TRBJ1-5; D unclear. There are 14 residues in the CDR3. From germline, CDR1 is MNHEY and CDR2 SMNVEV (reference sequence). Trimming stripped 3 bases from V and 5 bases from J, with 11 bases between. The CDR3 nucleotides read TGTGCCAGCAGTTTGGAGGGCCCCTATCAGCCCCAGCATTTT. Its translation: CASSLEGPYQPQHF.

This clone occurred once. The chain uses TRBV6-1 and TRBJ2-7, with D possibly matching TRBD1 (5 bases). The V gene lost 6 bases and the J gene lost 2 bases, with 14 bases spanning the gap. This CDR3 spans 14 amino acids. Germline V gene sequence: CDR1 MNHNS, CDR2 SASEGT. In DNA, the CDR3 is TGTGCCAGCAGGATAGATCAGGGCCCCTACGAGCAGTACTTC. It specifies CASRIDQGPYEQYF.

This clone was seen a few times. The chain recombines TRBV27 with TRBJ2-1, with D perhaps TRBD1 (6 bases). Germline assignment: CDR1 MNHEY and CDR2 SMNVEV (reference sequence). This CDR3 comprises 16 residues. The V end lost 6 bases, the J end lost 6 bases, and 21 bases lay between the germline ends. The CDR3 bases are TGTGCCAGCAGCCCAGAGGGGGTTGCCCCTTCCAATGAGCAGTTCTTC. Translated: CASSPEGVAPSNEQFF.

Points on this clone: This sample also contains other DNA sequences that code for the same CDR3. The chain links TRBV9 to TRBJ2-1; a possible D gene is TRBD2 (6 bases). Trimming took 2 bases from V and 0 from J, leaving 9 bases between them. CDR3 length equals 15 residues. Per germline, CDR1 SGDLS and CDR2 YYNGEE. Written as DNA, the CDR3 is TGTGCCAGCAGCGTTGGCGGGGCCTCCTACAATGAGCAGTTCTTC. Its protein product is CASSVGGASYNEQFF.

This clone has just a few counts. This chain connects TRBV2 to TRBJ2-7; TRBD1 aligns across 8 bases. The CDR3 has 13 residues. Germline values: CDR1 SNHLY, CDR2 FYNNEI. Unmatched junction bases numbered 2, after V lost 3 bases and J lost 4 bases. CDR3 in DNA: TGTGCCAGCAGTGATAACAGGGGGTACGAGCAGTACTTC. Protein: CASSDNRGYEQYF.

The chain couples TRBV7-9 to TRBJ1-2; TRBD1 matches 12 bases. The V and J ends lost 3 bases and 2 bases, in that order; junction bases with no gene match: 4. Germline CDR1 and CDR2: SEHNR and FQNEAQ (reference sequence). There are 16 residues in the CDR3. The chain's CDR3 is CASSFAGTGGNYGYTF. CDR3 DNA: TGTGCCAGCAGCTTCGCCGGGACAGGGGGCAACTATGGCTACACCTTC.

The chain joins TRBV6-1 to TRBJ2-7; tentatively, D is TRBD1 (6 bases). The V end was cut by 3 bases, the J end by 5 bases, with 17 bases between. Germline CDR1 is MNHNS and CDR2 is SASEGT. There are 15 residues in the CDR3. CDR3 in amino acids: CASSEMDSGVHEQYF. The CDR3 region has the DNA TGTGCCAGCAGTGAGATGGACTCAGGGGTCCACGAGCAGTACTTC.

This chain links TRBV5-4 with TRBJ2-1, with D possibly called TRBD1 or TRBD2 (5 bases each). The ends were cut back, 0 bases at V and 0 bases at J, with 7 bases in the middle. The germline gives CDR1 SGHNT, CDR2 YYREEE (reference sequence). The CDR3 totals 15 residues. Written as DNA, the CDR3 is TGTGCCAGCAGCTTGGGGGGGAGCTCCTACAATGAGCAGTTCTTC. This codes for CASSLGGSSYNEQFF.

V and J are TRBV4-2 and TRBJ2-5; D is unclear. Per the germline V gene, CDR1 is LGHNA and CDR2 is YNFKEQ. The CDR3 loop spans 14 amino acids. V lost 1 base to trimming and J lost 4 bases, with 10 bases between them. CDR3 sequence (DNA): TGTGCCAGCAGCCAAGGGGCCTCGGGAGAGACCCAGTACTTC. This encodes CASSQGASGETQYF.

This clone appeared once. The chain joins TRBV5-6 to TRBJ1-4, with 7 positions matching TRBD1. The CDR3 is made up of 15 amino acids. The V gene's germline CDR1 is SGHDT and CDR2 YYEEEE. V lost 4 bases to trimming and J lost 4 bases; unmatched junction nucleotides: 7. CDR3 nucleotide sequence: TGTGCCAGCAGCCCCGGACAGGTGTTTAATGAAAAACTGTTTTTT. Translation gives CASSPGQVFNEKLFF.

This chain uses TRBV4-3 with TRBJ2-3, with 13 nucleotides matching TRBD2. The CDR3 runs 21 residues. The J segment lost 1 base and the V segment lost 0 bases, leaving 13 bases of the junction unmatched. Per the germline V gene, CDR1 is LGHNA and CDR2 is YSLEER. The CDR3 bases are TGCGCCAGCAGCCAAGATCGGGAACTAGCGGGAGGGCCCATTGGCACAGATACGCAGTATTTT. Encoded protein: CASSQDRELAGGPIGTDTQYF.

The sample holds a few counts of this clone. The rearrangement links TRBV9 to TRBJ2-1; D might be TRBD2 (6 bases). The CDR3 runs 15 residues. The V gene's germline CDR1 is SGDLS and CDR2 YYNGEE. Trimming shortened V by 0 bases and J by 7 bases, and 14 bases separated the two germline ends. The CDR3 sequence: CASSVDGSMGNEQFF. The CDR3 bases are TGTGCCAGCAGCGTAGACGGGAGTATGGGAAATGAGCAGTTCTTC.

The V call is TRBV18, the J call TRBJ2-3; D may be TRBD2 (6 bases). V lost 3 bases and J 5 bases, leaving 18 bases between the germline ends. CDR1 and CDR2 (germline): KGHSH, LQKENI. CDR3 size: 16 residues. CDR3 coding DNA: TGTGCCAGCTCACCTAGCTTAGCGGCGGTGGGAGATACGCAGTATTTT. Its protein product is CASSPSLAAVGDTQYF.

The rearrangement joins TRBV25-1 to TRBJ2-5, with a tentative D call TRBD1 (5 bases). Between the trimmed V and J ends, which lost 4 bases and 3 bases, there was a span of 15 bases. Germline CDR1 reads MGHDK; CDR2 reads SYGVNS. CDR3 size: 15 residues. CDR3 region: CASSAGHLGEETQYF. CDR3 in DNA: TGTGCCAGCAGTGCAGGACACCTTGGGGAAGAGACCCAGTACTTC.